Shown below are 6 T cell receptor beta chains from a single sample sequenced in a study of blood T cell repertoires in COVID-19. Repertoires were generated with immunoSEQ multiplex PCR, while TCRdb's copy carries only in-frame clones and drops some. The repertoire holds 200,000 to 250,000 clones, less than 90% seen once, with more than 2.5% in the top ten. The sequenced material came from PBMCs or T cells enriched from blood (not recorded which). Receptors were obtained from a woman aged 30 to 39 who had recovered from COVID-19.

The gene calls are TRBV3-1 (or the pseudogene TRBV3-2) and TRBJ2-7; 7 bases align to TRBD1. Trimming cost V 1 base and J 1 base; bases outside gene matches: 4. The length of the CDR3 is 15 residues. The V gene's germline CDR1 is LGHDT and CDR2 YNNKEL (reference sequence). The CDR3 bases are TGTGCCAGCAGCCAAGGGCCGGGACAGTCCTACGAGCAGTACTTC. As protein: CASSQGPGQSYEQYF.

As for this clone: A read error is possible here, since a much larger clone lies one base away. The chain employs TRBV7-9 and TRBJ1-2; no clear D. Trimming left V 1 base short and J 5 bases short, with 5 bases between. The CDR3 totals 12 residues. From germline, CDR1 is SEHNR and CDR2 FQNEAQ (reference sequence). The CDR3 nucleotides read TGTGCCAGCAGCTTAGGCGGGTATGGCTACACCTTC. Its translation: CASSLGGYGYTF.

With respect to this clone: Other DNA sequences within the sample encode an identical CDR3. J is TRBJ1-2 and V is TRBV5-1; TRBD1 matches 7 bases. Germline V lookup: CDR1 SGHRS, CDR2 YFSETQ. Trimming at V came to 2 bases and at J to 3 bases, leaving 1 base not matched to a gene. The CDR3 is 13 residues long. The CDR3 sequence is CASSFGTDYGYTF. As DNA, the CDR3 is TGCGCCAGCAGCTTTGGGACAGACTATGGCTACACCTTC.

Regarding this clone: One junction end does not reproduce the germline sequence, and a read error may be involved. The V and J genes are TRBV12-3 or TRBV12-4 and TRBJ1-4; TRBD1 agrees at 8 bases. The CDR3 extends over 11 amino acids. The CDR3 bases are TGTGCCAGCAGGCGACGGGACAGGCTGAGTTTT. Residues: CASRRRDRLSF.

This chain connects TRBV29-1 to TRBJ1-4, with 10 bases matching TRBD1. Germline CDR1 is SQVTM and CDR2 is ANQGSEA. This CDR3 spans 14 amino acids. Germline trimming cut 7 bases from V and 6 bases from J; bases unmatched to any gene: 8. The CDR3 nucleotides read TGCAGCGCTTATACCGGGACAGGGGATGAAAAACTGTTTTTT. Translating it yields CSAYTGTGDEKLFF.

The rearrangement links TRBV3-1 (or the pseudogene TRBV3-2) to TRBJ1-1; 8 nucleotides match TRBD1. Germline trimming cut 1 base from V and 3 bases from J; bases unmatched to any gene: 4. Germline V gene data show CDR1 as LGHDT and CDR2 as YNNKEL (reference sequence). The length of the CDR3 is 15 residues. The chain's CDR3 is CASSQGDRTDTEAFF. CDR3 sequence (DNA): TGTGCCAGCAGCCAAGGGGACAGGACTGACACTGAAGCTTTCTTT.